These T cell receptor beta chains were read from a single sample in a study of blood T cell repertoires in COVID-19. The method was immunoSEQ multiplex PCR; TCRdb's version includes in-frame clones alone and lacks a portion of them. The sample yields some 110,000 clones, 75% to 90% seen once. The source material was peripheral blood. All receptors derive from a human donor in a cohort sampled during active COVID-19. The CDR3 runs from the conserved cysteine through the conserved F or W. The D gene is left open where the match is weak. Rows give clone size only sometimes, using once, few, many, or a class for an expanded clone.

j_call: TRBJ2-7
v_call: TRBV2
cdr3_length: 14
d_call: TRBD1
clone_size: .
cdr3_nt: TGTGCCAGCAGGCAGGGACAGGGGAGCTACGAGCAGTACTTC
cdr3_aa: CASRQGQGSYEQYF

j_call: TRBJ1-2
v_call: TRBV3-1/TRBV3-2
cdr3_length: 16
d_call: .
clone_size: .
cdr3_nt: TGTGCCAGCAGCCAAGATAATCAGGTAGCGAGGTATGGCTACACCTTC
cdr3_aa: CASSQDNQVARYGYTF

j_call: TRBJ1-1
v_call: TRBV18
cdr3_length: 17
d_call: TRBD1
clone_size: .
cdr3_nt: TGTGCCAGCTCACAGGGACAGGGTACGAGGCTGAACACTGAAGCTTTCTTT
cdr3_aa: CASSQGQGTRLNTEAFF

j_call: TRBJ1-2
v_call: TRBV19
cdr3_length: 13
d_call: .
clone_size: .
cdr3_nt: TGTGCCAGTAAAATGAATAGCTGGGATGGCTACACCTTC
cdr3_aa: CASKMNSWDGYTF

j_call: TRBJ2-7
v_call: TRBV6-1
cdr3_length: 12
d_call: .
clone_size: few
cdr3_nt: TGTGCCAGCAGTGACAGGTCCTACGAGCAGTACTTC
cdr3_aa: CASSDRSYEQYF

j_call: TRBJ1-1
v_call: TRBV19
cdr3_length: 14
d_call: .
clone_size: .
cdr3_nt: TGTGCCAGTAGTTTACCAGGGGTGGGCACTGAAGCTTTCTTT
cdr3_aa: CASSLPGVGTEAFF

j_call: TRBJ1-2
v_call: TRBV23-1
cdr3_length: 20
d_call: TRBD1
clone_size: .
cdr3_nt: TGCGCCAGCAGTCCCCCCGACAGTTTAGGGGGCGGCGACCCACGGAATGGCTACACCTTC
cdr3_aa: CASSPPDSLGGGDPRNGYTF

j_call: TRBJ1-4
v_call: TRBV7-2
cdr3_length: 15
d_call: .
clone_size: .
cdr3_nt: TGTGCCAGCAGCTTACAGGGCGCAACTAATGAAAAACTGTTTTTT
cdr3_aa: CASSLQGATNEKLFF

j_call: TRBJ2-3
v_call: TRBV11-2
cdr3_length: 13
d_call: .
clone_size: .
cdr3_nt: TGTGCCAGCAGAGCCGGGAGCACAGATACGCAGTATTTT
cdr3_aa: CASRAGSTDTQYF

j_call: TRBJ2-5
v_call: TRBV5-6
cdr3_length: 17
d_call: TRBD1
clone_size: .
cdr3_nt: TGTGCCAGCAGCTGGGGCCAGGGGGCTTCTCCGGGAGAGACCCAGTACTTC
cdr3_aa: CASSWGQGASPGETQYF

j_call: TRBJ1-1
v_call: TRBV10-3
cdr3_length: 12
d_call: .
clone_size: .
cdr3_nt: TGTGCCATCAGGCAAACGGAGACCAAAGCTTTCTTT
cdr3_aa: CAIRQTETKAFF

j_call: TRBJ2-5
v_call: TRBV15
cdr3_length: 15
d_call: .
clone_size: .
cdr3_nt: TGTGCCACCAGCAGAGATCCTGGAGTAGCAGAGACCCAGTACTTC
cdr3_aa: CATSRDPGVAETQYF

j_call: TRBJ1-3
v_call: TRBV5-4
cdr3_length: 15
d_call: .
clone_size: .
cdr3_nt: TGTGCCAGCAGCTCTATGCAGGGTACAGGAAACACCATATATTTT
cdr3_aa: CASSSMQGTGNTIYF

j_call: TRBJ2-5
v_call: TRBV28
cdr3_length: 15
d_call: .
clone_size: .
cdr3_nt: TGTGCCAGCAGTTCCGGAGCCGGACAGAAAGAGACCCAGTACTTC
cdr3_aa: CASSSGAGQKETQYF

j_call: TRBJ2-3
v_call: TRBV6-5
cdr3_length: 14
d_call: .
clone_size: .
cdr3_nt: TGTGCCAGCAGTTGGGGGCAGGTCCGAGATACGCAGTATTTT
cdr3_aa: CASSWGQVRDTQYF

j_call: TRBJ2-1
v_call: TRBV19
cdr3_length: 17
d_call: TRBD2
clone_size: .
cdr3_nt: TGTGCCAGTACCACTAGCGGGAGGCCCTTGTCCTACAATGAGCAGTTCTTC
cdr3_aa: CASTTSGRPLSYNEQFF

j_call: TRBJ2-7
v_call: TRBV19
cdr3_length: 15
d_call: TRBD1
clone_size: .
cdr3_nt: TGTGCCAGTAGTACTCCCGGGACAGGACCCTACGAGCAGTACTTC
cdr3_aa: CASSTPGTGPYEQYF

j_call: TRBJ1-5
v_call: TRBV12-3/TRBV12-4
cdr3_length: 13
d_call: .
clone_size: .
cdr3_nt: TGTGCCAGCAGTTTATCCACCAGTCAGCCCCAGCATTTT
cdr3_aa: CASSLSTSQPQHF

j_call: TRBJ1-6
v_call: TRBV3-1/TRBV3-2
cdr3_length: 16
d_call: .
clone_size: .
cdr3_nt: TGTGCCAGCAGCCCTTCGGGGTGGGATAGCAATTCACCCCTCCACTTT
cdr3_aa: CASSPSGWDSNSPLHF

j_call: TRBJ2-3
v_call: TRBV5-5
cdr3_length: 14
d_call: .
clone_size: .
cdr3_nt: TGTGCCAGCAGCTTGGGCCTCACTAGCGATACGCAGTATTTT
cdr3_aa: CASSLGLTSDTQYF

j_call: TRBJ1-2
v_call: TRBV25-1
cdr3_length: 12
d_call: .
clone_size: .
cdr3_nt: TGTGCCACCTGGCGGGCGGGCGATGGCTACACCTTC
cdr3_aa: CATWRAGDGYTF

j_call: TRBJ2-6
v_call: TRBV18
cdr3_length: 17
d_call: .
clone_size: few
cdr3_nt: TGTGCCAGCTCACCGGGTCCAGGAGGTTCTGGGGCCAACGTCCTGACTTTC
cdr3_aa: CASSPGPGGSGANVLTF

j_call: TRBJ2-3
v_call: TRBV5-6
cdr3_length: 17
d_call: TRBD2
clone_size: once
cdr3_nt: TGTGCCAGCAGCCCGGCCCTCCTAGCGGGAGTTAGAGATACGCAGTATTTT
cdr3_aa: CASSPALLAGVRDTQYF

j_call: TRBJ2-7
v_call: TRBV9
cdr3_length: 15
d_call: .
clone_size: .
cdr3_nt: TGTGCCAGCAGCGTAGGAGAGCGGGTTGTGGACGAGCAGTACTTC
cdr3_aa: CASSVGERVVDEQYF

j_call: TRBJ2-5
v_call: TRBV19
cdr3_length: 15
d_call: .
clone_size: .
cdr3_nt: TGTGCCAGTAGTATCATGCAGCACAGCCAAGAGACCCAGTACTTC
cdr3_aa: CASSIMQHSQETQYF

j_call: TRBJ2-5
v_call: TRBV11-3
cdr3_length: 16
d_call: .
clone_size: .
cdr3_nt: TGTGCCAGCAGCTTAGGATCGGGTGGATACCAAGAGACCCAGTACTTC
cdr3_aa: CASSLGSGGYQETQYF

j_call: TRBJ2-7
v_call: TRBV29-1
cdr3_length: 13
d_call: .
clone_size: .
cdr3_nt: TGCAGCGTTGAAGGCACGCAGGGGAACGAGCAGTACTTC
cdr3_aa: CSVEGTQGNEQYF

j_call: TRBJ2-7
v_call: TRBV7-2
cdr3_length: 14
d_call: TRBD1
clone_size: few
cdr3_nt: TGTGCCAGCAGCACTCACAGGACAGGGAGCGAGCAGTACTTC
cdr3_aa: CASSTHRTGSEQYF

j_call: TRBJ1-2
v_call: TRBV3-1/TRBV3-2
cdr3_length: 17
d_call: .
clone_size: few
cdr3_nt: TGTGCCAGCAGCCAAGATGCCCGCTGGGAGGGAAACTATGGCTACACCTTC
cdr3_aa: CASSQDARWEGNYGYTF

j_call: TRBJ1-2
v_call: TRBV11-2
cdr3_length: 10
d_call: .
clone_size: .
cdr3_nt: TGTGCCAGCGAGGGGGTCGGCTACACCTTC
cdr3_aa: CASEGVGYTF

j_call: TRBJ1-5
v_call: TRBV2
cdr3_length: 14
d_call: .
clone_size: .
cdr3_nt: TGTGCCAGCAGTGAAGCGCTCAGAAATCAGCCCCAGCATTTT
cdr3_aa: CASSEALRNQPQHF

j_call: TRBJ2-7
v_call: TRBV6-1
cdr3_length: 16
d_call: TRBD1
clone_size: once
cdr3_nt: TGTGCCAGCAGTGGTCTGGCCGGGGACAGTACCTACGAGCAGTACTTC
cdr3_aa: CASSGLAGDSTYEQYF

j_call: TRBJ1-1
v_call: TRBV15
cdr3_length: 18
d_call: TRBD1
clone_size: once
cdr3_nt: TGTGCCACCAGCAGAGGGATGATAGGGGGCGGAATGAACACTGAAGCTTTCTTT
cdr3_aa: CATSRGMIGGGMNTEAFF

j_call: TRBJ1-1
v_call: TRBV6-5
cdr3_length: 12
d_call: TRBD1
clone_size: .
cdr3_nt: TGTGCCAGCAGTTGGAGGGACAGTGAAGCTTTCTTT
cdr3_aa: CASSWRDSEAFF

j_call: TRBJ2-3
v_call: TRBV2
cdr3_length: 14
d_call: TRBD1
clone_size: .
cdr3_nt: TGTGCCAGCAGGGACAGGGGGATCACAGATACGCAGTATTTT
cdr3_aa: CASRDRGITDTQYF

j_call: TRBJ1-2
v_call: TRBV30
cdr3_length: 18
d_call: TRBD1
clone_size: .
cdr3_nt: TGTGCCTGGAGTGTACCCGGGACAGGGAAACTTAATAACTATGGCTACACCTTC
cdr3_aa: CAWSVPGTGKLNNYGYTF

j_call: TRBJ2-6
v_call: TRBV19
cdr3_length: 17
d_call: TRBD1
clone_size: .
cdr3_nt: TGTGCCAGTAGAAACGGACAGGCTTACTCTGGGGCCAACGTCCTGACTTTC
cdr3_aa: CASRNGQAYSGANVLTF

j_call: TRBJ2-7
v_call: TRBV10-1
cdr3_length: 14
d_call: .
clone_size: .
cdr3_nt: TGCGCCAGCAGTGAATCGGGGGAAGGTAACGAGCAGTACTTC
cdr3_aa: CASSESGEGNEQYF

j_call: TRBJ2-3
v_call: TRBV6-6
cdr3_length: 15
d_call: TRBD1
clone_size: .
cdr3_nt: TGTGCCAGCAGTTCTGGCTCACAGGGGCGGGATACGCAGTATTTT
cdr3_aa: CASSSGSQGRDTQYF

j_call: TRBJ2-1
v_call: TRBV5-4
cdr3_length: 16
d_call: TRBD2
clone_size: .
cdr3_nt: TGTGCCAGCAGCTTGGGTGGCGGGGGGGCCCTAAATGAGCAGTTCTTC
cdr3_aa: CASSLGGGGALNEQFF

j_call: TRBJ2-2
v_call: TRBV5-8
cdr3_length: 12
d_call: .
clone_size: .
cdr3_nt: TGTGCCAGCAGCACTAGGACCGGGGAGCTGTTTTTT
cdr3_aa: CASSTRTGELFF

j_call: TRBJ1-6
v_call: TRBV3-1/TRBV3-2
cdr3_length: 14
d_call: .
clone_size: .
cdr3_nt: TGTGCCAGCAGCCCTCAGGGTAGCAATTCACCCCTCCACTTT
cdr3_aa: CASSPQGSNSPLHF

j_call: TRBJ2-6
v_call: TRBV28
cdr3_length: 14
d_call: .
clone_size: .
cdr3_nt: TGTGCCAGCAGTTTCGGCTCTGGGGCCAACGTCCTGACTTTC
cdr3_aa: CASSFGSGANVLTF

j_call: TRBJ2-7
v_call: TRBV7-3
cdr3_length: 13
d_call: TRBD2
clone_size: .
cdr3_nt: TGTGCCAGCAGCTTAGGAGCGGGGCGCGAGCAGTACTTC
cdr3_aa: CASSLGAGREQYF

j_call: TRBJ2-7
v_call: TRBV29-1
cdr3_length: 12
d_call: .
clone_size: few
cdr3_nt: TGCAGCGTTTACGAGGGCCCGAACGAGCAGTACTTC
cdr3_aa: CSVYEGPNEQYF

j_call: TRBJ1-2
v_call: TRBV5-6
cdr3_length: 17
d_call: TRBD1
clone_size: .
cdr3_nt: TGTGCCAGCAGCTCAAGCAAGAAATGGGACAGGGGCTATGGCTACACCTTC
cdr3_aa: CASSSSKKWDRGYGYTF

j_call: TRBJ2-2
v_call: TRBV7-2
cdr3_length: 14
d_call: .
clone_size: .
cdr3_nt: TGTGCCAGCAGCCTCCCCCCGAACACCGGGGAGCTGTTTTTT
cdr3_aa: CASSLPPNTGELFF

j_call: TRBJ1-5
v_call: TRBV12-5
cdr3_length: 15
d_call: TRBD1
clone_size: .
cdr3_nt: TGTGCTAGTGGTTTGCCGGACAGGGGCAATCAGCCCCAGCATTTT
cdr3_aa: CASGLPDRGNQPQHF

j_call: TRBJ2-7
v_call: TRBV5-1
cdr3_length: 15
d_call: TRBD1
clone_size: .
cdr3_nt: TGCGCCAGCAGCTTCGCGGGACAGGGCATCCACGAGCAGTACTTC
cdr3_aa: CASSFAGQGIHEQYF

j_call: TRBJ2-7
v_call: TRBV15
cdr3_length: 12
d_call: .
clone_size: .
cdr3_nt: TGTGCCACGGGGTTGGGGCGGTACGAGCAGTACTTC
cdr3_aa: CATGLGRYEQYF

j_call: TRBJ2-7
v_call: TRBV10-3
cdr3_length: 14
d_call: TRBD2
clone_size: once
cdr3_nt: TGTGCCATCGCCGGGGGGGGAGGGATCTACGAGCAGTACTTC
cdr3_aa: CAIAGGGGIYEQYF

j_call: TRBJ2-5
v_call: TRBV14
cdr3_length: 18
d_call: TRBD2
clone_size: .
cdr3_nt: TGTGCCAGCAGCCGACCGGACGCTAGCGGGCTATACCAAGAGACCCAGTACTTC
cdr3_aa: CASSRPDASGLYQETQYF